The 17 T cell receptor beta chains below all came from one sample that was sequenced in a study of CD8+ T cells in alopecia areata. Reverse transcribed after extraction, RNA yielded cDNA as the sequencing template. TCRdb's table, derived via immunoSEQ multiplex PCR, lists solely in-frame clones and lacks some. This table holds about 270,000 clones, 45% to 70% found once. The treatment was: oral pan-JAK inhibitor, 5-10 mg twice daily. The sample in question was CD4+ T cells sorted from blood, obtained around week 54, from a patient treated with tofacitinib. Receptors originate from a human donor with alopecia areata.

This chain links TRBV10-3 with TRBJ2-1; D call uncertain. Germline CDR1 and CDR2: ENHRY and SYGVKD. Trimming left V 2 bases short and J 3 bases short, with 5 bases between. This CDR3 has 13 residues. The CDR3 region is CAISEAYYNEQFF. The CDR3 DNA reads TGTGCCATCAGTGAGGCCTACTACAATGAGCAGTTCTTC.

This clone has a handful of counts. The V call is TRBV27, the J call TRBJ1-2, with D perhaps TRBD1 (6 bases). The CDR3 spans 14 residues. Trimming shortened V by 2 bases and J by 10 bases, and 17 bases separated the two germline ends. Germline V lookup: CDR1 MNHEY, CDR2 SMNVEV (reference sequence). CDR3 DNA sequence: TGTGCCAGCAGTTTACGCCCCAGGGGAGAGGTCTACACCTTC. This gives the protein CASSLRPRGEVYTF.

The chain recombines TRBV29-1 with TRBJ2-7, with 10 positions matching TRBD1. Germline V gives CDR1 SQVTM, CDR2 ANQGSEA. Trimming removed 6 bases from V and 6 bases from J; junction bases left unmatched: 8. The CDR3 covers 13 residues. CDR3 residues: CSVTDRGPIEQYF. The CDR3 nucleotides read TGCAGCGTCACAGACAGGGGGCCGATCGAGCAGTACTTC.

V is TRBV29-1 and J is TRBJ2-3, with TRBD2 as a possible D gene (5 bases). Trimming pared 6 bases from V and 4 bases from J, leaving 11 bases between. This CDR3 contains 12 residues. In germline, CDR1 is SQVTM, CDR2 ANQGSEA. The CDR3 coding sequence is TGCAGCGTAAGGAGGCGGCCAGATACGCAGTATTTT. Its protein product is CSVRRRPDTQYF.

The rearrangement joins TRBV25-1 to TRBJ1-5, with D unresolved. Germline CDR1 is MGHDK and CDR2 is SYGVNS. Trimming shortened V by 4 bases and J by 3 bases, and 10 bases separated the two germline ends. CDR3 length: 14 residues. The CDR3 region is CASSGPLPNQPQHF. CDR3 in DNA: TGTGCCAGCAGTGGCCCTCTACCCAATCAGCCCCAGCATTTT. Filled out from reference TRBV25-1 and TRBJ1-5, the complete variable domain reads EADIYQTPRYLVIGTGKKITLECSQTMGHDKMYWYQQDPGMELHLIHYSYGVNSTEKGDLSSESTVSRIRTEHFPLTLESARPSHTSQYLCASSGPLPNQPQHFGDGTRLSIL.

This clone was observed once. V usage is TRBV29-1 and J usage is TRBJ2-5; D might be TRBD1 (6 bases). The V end was cut by 1 base, the J end by 1 base, with 7 bases between. The germline V gene encodes CDR1 SQVTM and CDR2 ANQGSEA. CDR3 length equals 13 residues. CDR3 DNA: TGCAGCGTTGAAGGACAGGCCCAAGAGACCCAGTACTTC. Protein: CSVEGQAQETQYF.

The rearrangement uses TRBV10-3 and TRBJ2-1, with 9 nucleotides matching TRBD1. The CDR3 is 15 residues long. The germline gives CDR1 ENHRY, CDR2 SYGVKD. V was clipped by 6 bases and J by 5 bases; unmatched bases: 8. CDR3 in amino acids: CAIRNGQGIHNEQFF. For the CDR3, the DNA is TGTGCCATCAGGAATGGACAGGGGATACACAATGAGCAGTTCTTC.

The genes are TRBV6-5 and TRBJ1-6; TRBD1 aligns across 8 bases. After removal of 5 bases from V and 9 bases from J, the junction contained 3 bases not matched to a gene. The CDR3 extends over 13 amino acids. CDR1 and CDR2 from the germline V gene are MNHEY and SVGAGI. The CDR3 nucleotides read TGTGCCAGCAGTCGGACAGGGAGTTCACCCCTCCACTTT. Its protein product is CASSRTGSSPLHF.

The genes are TRBV19 and TRBJ2-3, with 7 bases aligning to TRBD1. V lost 7 bases and J lost 9; bases outside the gene matches: 4. Germline V gene sequence: CDR1 LNHDA, CDR2 SQIVND (reference sequence). This CDR3 is 11 amino acids long. The CDR3 nucleotides read TGTGCCAGTACCGACAGGGAGACGCAGTATTTT. It codes for CASTDRETQYF. The whole variable domain, filled in from reference TRBV19 and TRBJ2-3, reads DGGITQSPKYLFRKEGQNVTLSCEQNLNHDAMYWYRQDPGQGLRLIYYSQIVNDFQKGDIAEGYSVSREKKESFPLTVTSAQKNPTAFYLCASTDRETQYFGPGTRLTVL.

V and J are TRBV7-3 and TRBJ2-7; D is undetermined. V was pared by 4 bases and J by 3 bases, with 10 bases between. The germline V gene has CDR1 SGHTA and CDR2 FQGTGA. This CDR3 comprises 13 residues. The CDR3 DNA reads TGTGCCAGCAGCTCCGACCACAGCTACGAGCAGTACTTC. Translation: CASSSDHSYEQYF.

The rearrangement joins TRBV5-6 to TRBJ2-6; D assignment may be TRBD1 or TRBD2 (5 bases each). The V end lost 6 bases, the J end lost 0 bases, and 19 bases lay between the germline ends. This CDR3 contains 18 residues. Germline CDR1 and CDR2: SGHDT and YYEEEE. DNA of the CDR3: TGTGCCAGCACGAACAATCCGGGGCCCCTCTCTGGGGCCAACGTCCTGACTTTC. Protein: CASTNNPGPLSGANVLTF. Full variable domain (rest looked up from reference TRBV5-6 and TRBJ2-6): DAGVTQSPTHLIKTRGQQVTLRCSPKSGHDTVSWYQQALGQGPQFIFQYYEEEERQRGNFPDRFSGHQFPNYSSELNVNALLLGDSALYLCASTNNPGPLSGANVLTFGAGSRLTVL.

Remarks on this clone: The same CDR3 also results from other DNA sequences found in this sample. V is TRBV29-1 and J is TRBJ1-2, with D perhaps TRBD1 (6 bases). Germline-derived CDR1 and CDR2 are SQVTM and ANQGSEA. The length of the CDR3 is 11 residues. The V end lost 6 bases, the J end lost 2 bases, and 7 bases lay between the germline ends. CDR3 DNA: TGCAGCGTAGGACAGAACTATGGCTACACCTTC. Amino acid sequence: CSVGQNYGYTF.

The rearrangement uses TRBV5-1 and TRBJ2-7; D is unresolved. The CDR3 contains 18 residues. Germline V CDR1 and CDR2: SGHRS, YFSETQ. V was trimmed by 4 bases and J by 1 base, leaving 24 bases between them. The CDR3 DNA reads as TGCGCCAGCAGCCCTGGTCGCTTCGGTGGCAGGAGATCCTACGAGCAGTACTTC. Translating gives CASSPGRFGGRRSYEQYF.

The chain has TRBV19 and TRBJ2-3; 9 bases match TRBD2. This CDR3 region has 14 residues. Germline loops: CDR1 LNHDA, CDR2 SQIVND (reference sequence). The V gene end was trimmed by 7 bases and the J gene end by 2 bases; junction bases not matched to a gene: 4. The CDR3 DNA reads as TGTGCCAGTACCCTGGGACTAGCCACAGATACGCAGTATTTT. This sequence encodes CASTLGLATDTQYF. Filled out from reference TRBV19 and TRBJ2-3, the complete variable domain reads DGGITQSPKYLFRKEGQNVTLSCEQNLNHDAMYWYRQDPGQGLRLIYYSQIVNDFQKGDIAEGYSVSREKKESFPLTVTSAQKNPTAFYLCASTLGLATDTQYFGPGTRLTVL.

This clone was counted between two and nine times. The rearrangement uses TRBV5-1 and TRBJ2-1, with 9 bases fitting TRBD1. This CDR3 contains 14 residues. Germline V CDR1 and CDR2: SGHRS, YFSETQ. J gave up 9 bases and V 3 bases, and 7 bases lay outside the gene matches. CDR3 sequence reads: CASSSSGTGIEQFF. In nucleotides, the CDR3 is TGCGCCAGCAGCTCTTCCGGGACAGGGATTGAGCAGTTCTTC.

This clone was counted a single time. CDR3 protein: CASSQDLGGGETQYF. As DNA, the CDR3 is TGCGCCAGCAGCCAAGATCTGGGGGGCGGGGAGACCCAGTACTTC. The chain joins TRBV4-3 to TRBJ2-5; D assignment may be TRBD1 or TRBD2 (6 bases each). Germline lookup yields CDR1 LGHNA and CDR2 YSLEER. Trimming took 0 bases from V and 5 from J, leaving 13 bases between them. The length of the CDR3 is 15 residues.

The chain has TRBV29-1 and TRBJ2-3, with D perhaps being TRBD1 or TRBD2 (6 bases each). The length of the CDR3 is 13 residues. Germline V gene data show CDR1 as SQVTM and CDR2 as ANQGSEA. Trimming pared 7 bases from V and 1 base from J, leaving 12 bases between. The DNA of the CDR3 is TGCAGCGACCGTGGGGGGCGCACAGATACGCAGTATTTT. It encodes CSDRGGRTDTQYF.